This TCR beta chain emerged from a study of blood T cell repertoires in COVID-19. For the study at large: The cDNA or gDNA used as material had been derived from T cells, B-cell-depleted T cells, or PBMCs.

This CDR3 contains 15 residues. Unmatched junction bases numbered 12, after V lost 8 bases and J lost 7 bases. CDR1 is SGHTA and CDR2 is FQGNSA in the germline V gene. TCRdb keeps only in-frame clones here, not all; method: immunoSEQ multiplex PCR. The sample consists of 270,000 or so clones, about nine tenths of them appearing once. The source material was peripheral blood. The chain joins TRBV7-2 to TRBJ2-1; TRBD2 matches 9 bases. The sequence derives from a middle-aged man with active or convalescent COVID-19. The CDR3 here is CASSRRAGGVNEQFF. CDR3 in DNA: TGTGCCAGCTCCCGTCGGGCGGGAGGGGTTAATGAGCAGTTCTTC.